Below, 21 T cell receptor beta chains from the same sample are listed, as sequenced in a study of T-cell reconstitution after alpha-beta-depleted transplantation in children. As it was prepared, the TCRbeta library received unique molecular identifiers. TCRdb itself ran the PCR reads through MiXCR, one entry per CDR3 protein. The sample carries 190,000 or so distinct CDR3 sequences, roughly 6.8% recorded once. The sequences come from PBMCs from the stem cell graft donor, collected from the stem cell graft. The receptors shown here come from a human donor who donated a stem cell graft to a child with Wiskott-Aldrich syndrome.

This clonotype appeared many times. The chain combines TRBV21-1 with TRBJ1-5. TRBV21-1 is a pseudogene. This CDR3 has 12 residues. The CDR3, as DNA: TGTGCCAGCAGCAAAGGGGGTCAGCCCCAGCATTTT. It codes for CASSKGGQPQHF.

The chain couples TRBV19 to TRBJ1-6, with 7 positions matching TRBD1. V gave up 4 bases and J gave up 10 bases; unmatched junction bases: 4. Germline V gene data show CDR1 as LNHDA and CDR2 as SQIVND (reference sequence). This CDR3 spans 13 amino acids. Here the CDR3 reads CASSRQGDSPLHF. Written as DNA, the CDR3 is TGTGCCAGTAGTAGGCAGGGGGACTCACCCCTCCACTTT.

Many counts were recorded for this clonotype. The DNA for the CDR3 is TGTGCCATCAGTGACGCAGACCTCTCTGGAAACACCATATATTTT. Translated, it gives CAISDADLSGNTIYF. This sequence joins TRBV10-3 and TRBJ1-3, with D unclear. This CDR3 is 15 amino acids long. V lost 3 bases to trimming and J lost 0 bases, with 9 bases between them. The germline CDR1 and CDR2 sequences are ENHRY and SYGVKD.

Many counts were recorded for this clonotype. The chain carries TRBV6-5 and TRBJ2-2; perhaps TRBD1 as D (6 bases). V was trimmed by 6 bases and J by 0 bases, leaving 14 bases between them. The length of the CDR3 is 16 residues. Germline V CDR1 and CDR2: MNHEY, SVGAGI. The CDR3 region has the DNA TGTGCCAGCAGCCTTTCGACAGGTGCGAACACCGGGGAGCTGTTTTTT. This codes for CASSLSTGANTGELFF.

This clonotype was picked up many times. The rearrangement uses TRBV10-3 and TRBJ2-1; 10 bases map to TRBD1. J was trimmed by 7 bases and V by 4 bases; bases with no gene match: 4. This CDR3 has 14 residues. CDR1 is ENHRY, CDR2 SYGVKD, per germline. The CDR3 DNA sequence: TGTGCCATCAGTGGGACAGGGGGGCGGAATGAGCAGTTCTTC. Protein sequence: CAISGTGGRNEQFF.

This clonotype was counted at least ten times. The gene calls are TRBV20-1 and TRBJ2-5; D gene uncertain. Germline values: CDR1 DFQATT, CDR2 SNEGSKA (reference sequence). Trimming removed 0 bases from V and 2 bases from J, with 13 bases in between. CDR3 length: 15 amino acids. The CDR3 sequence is CSARDQYSPQETQYF. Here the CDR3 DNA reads TGCAGTGCTAGAGATCAGTACTCACCACAAGAGACCCAGTACTTC.

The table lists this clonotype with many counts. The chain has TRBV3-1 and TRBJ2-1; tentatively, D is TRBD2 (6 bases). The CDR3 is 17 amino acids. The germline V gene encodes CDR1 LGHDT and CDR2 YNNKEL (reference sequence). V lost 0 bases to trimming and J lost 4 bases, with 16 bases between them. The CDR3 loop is CASSQDLEGSIYNEQFF. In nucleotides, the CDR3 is TGTGCCAGCAGCCAAGATCTGGAGGGGAGTATTTACAATGAGCAGTTCTTC.

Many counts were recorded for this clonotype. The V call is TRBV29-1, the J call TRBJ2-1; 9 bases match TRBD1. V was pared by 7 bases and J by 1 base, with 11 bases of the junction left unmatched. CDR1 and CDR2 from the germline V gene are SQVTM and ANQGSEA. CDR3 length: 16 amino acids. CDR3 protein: CSELNNGQGSYNEQFF. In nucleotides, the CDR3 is TGCAGCGAGTTGAACAACGGACAGGGGTCCTACAATGAGCAGTTCTTC.

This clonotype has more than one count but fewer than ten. As DNA, the CDR3 is TGTGCCAGCAGCCCCGGGACTAGCGGGAGGCTAGCAGATACGCAGTATTTT. This gives the protein CASSPGTSGRLADTQYF. V is TRBV11-3 and J is TRBJ2-3, with 15 bases identical to TRBD2. The germline gives CDR1 SGHNT, CDR2 YENEEA. The CDR3 runs to 17 residues. J was trimmed by 4 bases and V by 5 bases; bases with no gene match: 7. The variable domain in full, with the rest retrieved from reference TRBV11-3 and TRBJ2-3, is EAGVVQSPRYKIIEKKQPVAFWCNPISGHNTLYWYLQNLGQGPELLIRYENEEAVDDSQLPKDRFSAERLKGVDSTLKIQPAELGDSAVYLCASSPGTSGRLADTQYFGPGTRLTVL.

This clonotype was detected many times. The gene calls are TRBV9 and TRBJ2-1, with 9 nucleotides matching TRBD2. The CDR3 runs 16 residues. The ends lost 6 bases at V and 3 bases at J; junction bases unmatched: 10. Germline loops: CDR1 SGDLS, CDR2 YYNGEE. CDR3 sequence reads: CASNEPAGGNYNEQFF. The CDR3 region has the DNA TGTGCCAGCAACGAACCGGCGGGAGGGAACTACAATGAGCAGTTCTTC.

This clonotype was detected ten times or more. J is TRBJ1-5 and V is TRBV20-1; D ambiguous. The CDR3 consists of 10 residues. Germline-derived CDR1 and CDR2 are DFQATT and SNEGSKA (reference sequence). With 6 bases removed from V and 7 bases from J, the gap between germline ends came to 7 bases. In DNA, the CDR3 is TGCAGTGCCGGCAGGCAGCCCCAGCATTTT. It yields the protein CSAGRQPQHF.

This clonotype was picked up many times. The CDR3 DNA reads as TGCGCCAGCAGCTTGGAACAGGGTCTGAACACTGAAGCTTTCTTT. Residues: CASSLEQGLNTEAFF. This chain joins TRBV5-1 and TRBJ1-1; perhaps TRBD1 as D (6 bases). Germline CDR1 SGHRS, CDR2 YFSETQ. Trimming removed 0 bases at V and 0 bases at J, with 9 bases between. The CDR3 extends over 15 amino acids.

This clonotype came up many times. The CDR3 DNA follows: TGCGCCAGCAGCTTGGCCCGAGAGATCACAGATACGCAGTATTTT. Translation: CASSLAREITDTQYF. The rearrangement uses TRBV5-1 and TRBJ2-3; D is unresolved. Trimming stripped 0 bases from V and 2 bases from J, with 10 bases between. The CDR3 contains 15 residues. Germline V gives CDR1 SGHRS, CDR2 YFSETQ.

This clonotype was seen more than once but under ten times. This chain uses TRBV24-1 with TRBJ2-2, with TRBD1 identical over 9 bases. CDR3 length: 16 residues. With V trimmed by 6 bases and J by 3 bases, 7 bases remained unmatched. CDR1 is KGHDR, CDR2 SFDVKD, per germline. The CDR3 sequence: CATSPPWTGDTGELFF. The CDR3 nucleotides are TGTGCCACCAGTCCCCCTTGGACAGGGGACACCGGGGAGCTGTTTTTT.

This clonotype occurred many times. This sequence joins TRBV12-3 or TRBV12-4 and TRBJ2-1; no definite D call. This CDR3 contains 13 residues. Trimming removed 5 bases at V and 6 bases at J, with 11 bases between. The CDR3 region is CASSPRLSNEQFF. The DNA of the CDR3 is TGTGCCAGCAGTCCTCGATTGTCCAATGAGCAGTTCTTC.

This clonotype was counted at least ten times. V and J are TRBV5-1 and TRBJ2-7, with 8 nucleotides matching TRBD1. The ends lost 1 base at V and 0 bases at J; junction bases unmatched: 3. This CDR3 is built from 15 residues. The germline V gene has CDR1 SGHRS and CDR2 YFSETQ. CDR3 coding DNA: TGCGCCAGCAGCTTGTGGGGACAGGTCTCCTACGAGCAGTACTTC. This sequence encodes CASSLWGQVSYEQYF. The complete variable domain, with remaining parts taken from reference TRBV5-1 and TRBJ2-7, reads KAGVTQTPRYLIKTRGQQVTLSCSPISGHRSVSWYQQTPGQGLQFLFEYFSETQRNKGNFPGRFSGRQFSNSRSEMNVSTLELGDSALYLCASSLWGQVSYEQYFGPGTRLTVT.

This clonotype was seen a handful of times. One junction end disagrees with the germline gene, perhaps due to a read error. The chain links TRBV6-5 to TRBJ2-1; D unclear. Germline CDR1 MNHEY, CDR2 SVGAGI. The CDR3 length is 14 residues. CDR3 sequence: CASSHSSGYNEQFF. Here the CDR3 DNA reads TGTGCCAGCAGTCACTCCTCTGGTTACAATGAGCAGTTCTTC.

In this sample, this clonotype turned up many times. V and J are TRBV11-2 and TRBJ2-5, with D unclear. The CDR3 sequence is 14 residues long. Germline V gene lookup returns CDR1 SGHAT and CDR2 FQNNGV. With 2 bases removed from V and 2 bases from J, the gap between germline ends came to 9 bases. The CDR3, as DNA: TGTGCCAGCAGCTTATCAAGGGAACAAGAGACCCAGTACTTC. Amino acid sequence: CASSLSREQETQYF.

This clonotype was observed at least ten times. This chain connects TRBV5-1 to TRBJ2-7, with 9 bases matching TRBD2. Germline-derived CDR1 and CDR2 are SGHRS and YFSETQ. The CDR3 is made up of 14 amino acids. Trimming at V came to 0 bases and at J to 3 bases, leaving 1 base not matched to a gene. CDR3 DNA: TGCGCCAGCAGCTTGGTAGCGGGAGTCTACGAGCAGTACTTC. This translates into CASSLVAGVYEQYF.

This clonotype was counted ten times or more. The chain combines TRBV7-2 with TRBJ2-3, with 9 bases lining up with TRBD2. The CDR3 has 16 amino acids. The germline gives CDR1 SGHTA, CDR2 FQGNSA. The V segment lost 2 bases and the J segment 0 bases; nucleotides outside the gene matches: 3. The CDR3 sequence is CASSLLAGSSTDTQYF. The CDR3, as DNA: TGTGCCAGCAGCTTACTAGCGGGAAGTAGCACAGATACGCAGTATTTT.

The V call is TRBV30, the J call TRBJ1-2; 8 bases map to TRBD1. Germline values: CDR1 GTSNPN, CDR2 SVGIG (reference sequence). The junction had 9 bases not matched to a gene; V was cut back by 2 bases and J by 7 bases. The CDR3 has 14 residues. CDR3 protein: CAWSRGGQGGGYTF. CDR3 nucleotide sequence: TGTGCCTGGAGTCGAGGAGGACAGGGAGGTGGCTACACCTTC.